Listed below are T cell receptor beta chains from one sample, sequenced in a study of blood T cell repertoires in COVID-19. TCRdb keeps only in-frame clones here, not all; method: immunoSEQ multiplex PCR. Of about 280,000 clones listed, around 84% are singletons. Sequencing was carried out using PBMCs or T cells enriched from blood (not recorded which). The receptor source for this set is a woman between 50 and 59 years old who had recovered from COVID-19. Both conserved end residues are part of each CDR3. The D gene is left open where the match is weak. Expanded clones are given a class, and other clones once, few, many or no size at all.

abundance: few
d_gene: NA
j_gene: TRBJ2-7
v_gene: TRBV30
CDR3aa: CAWSVRGATGYEQYF
CDR3nt: TGTGCCTGGAGTGTACGGGGGGCTACTGGTTACGAGCAGTACTTC

abundance: once
d_gene: TRBD1
j_gene: TRBJ1-2
v_gene: TRBV4-1
CDR3aa: CASSPGPGQGTYGYTF
CDR3nt: TGCGCCAGCAGCCCGGGTCCGGGACAGGGGACCTATGGCTACACCTTC

abundance: NA
d_gene: TRBD1
j_gene: TRBJ2-5
v_gene: TRBV10-2
CDR3aa: CASSLIGTGGETQYF
CDR3nt: TGCGCCAGCAGCCTAATAGGAACAGGGGGAGAGACCCAGTACTTC

abundance: NA
d_gene: NA
j_gene: TRBJ1-5
v_gene: TRBV12-1
CDR3aa: CASSFRGGQPQHF
CDR3nt: TGTGCCAGCAGCTTTCGGGGAGGTCAGCCCCAGCATTTT

abundance: NA
d_gene: NA
j_gene: TRBJ1-5
v_gene: TRBV7-2
CDR3aa: CASSLAGGTDYSNQPQHF
CDR3nt: TGTGCCAGCAGCTTAGCGGGAGGGACCGATTATAGCAATCAGCCCCAGCATTTT

abundance: once
d_gene: NA
j_gene: TRBJ2-5
v_gene: TRBV4-1
CDR3aa: CASSPHSKETQYF
CDR3nt: TGCGCCAGCAGCCCTCACAGCAAAGAGACCCAGTACTTC

abundance: NA
d_gene: NA
j_gene: TRBJ1-2
v_gene: TRBV6-2/TRBV6-3
CDR3aa: CASSYSGHRAVNYGYTF
CDR3nt: TGTGCCAGCAGTTACTCGGGACACCGTGCCGTTAACTATGGCTACACCTTC

abundance: NA
d_gene: NA
j_gene: TRBJ1-5
v_gene: TRBV5-8
CDR3aa: CASSLEDRFFSSNQPQHF
CDR3nt: TGTGCCAGCAGCTTGGAGGACAGATTTTTCAGTAGTAATCAGCCCCAGCATTTT

abundance: NA
d_gene: NA
j_gene: TRBJ2-1
v_gene: TRBV7-9
CDR3aa: CASSRKDKNEQFF
CDR3nt: TGTGCCAGCAGCCGAAAAGACAAAAATGAGCAGTTCTTC

abundance: NA
d_gene: NA
j_gene: TRBJ2-7
v_gene: TRBV18
CDR3aa: CASSPQEGREQYF
CDR3nt: TGTGCCAGCTCACCCCAGGAGGGTAGGGAGCAGTACTTC

abundance: NA
d_gene: NA
j_gene: TRBJ2-7
v_gene: TRBV19
CDR3aa: CASSMRTLRYEQYF
CDR3nt: TGTGCCAGTAGTATGAGGACTCTCCGCTACGAGCAGTACTTC

abundance: NA
d_gene: NA
j_gene: TRBJ2-5
v_gene: TRBV5-4
CDR3aa: CASSLAGPETQYF
CDR3nt: TGTGCCAGCAGCTTGGCTGGGCCCGAGACCCAGTACTTC

abundance: NA
d_gene: TRBD2
j_gene: TRBJ2-1
v_gene: TRBV19
CDR3aa: CASSILAGVRNEQFF
CDR3nt: TGTGCCAGTAGTATTTTGGCGGGAGTAAGGAATGAGCAGTTCTTC

abundance: NA
d_gene: NA
j_gene: TRBJ1-1
v_gene: TRBV5-1
CDR3aa: CASRFIPRARGLNTEAFF
CDR3nt: TGCGCCAGCAGATTCATTCCCCGCGCGAGAGGATTGAACACTGAAGCTTTCTTT

abundance: NA
d_gene: TRBD1
j_gene: TRBJ2-3
v_gene: TRBV11-3
CDR3aa: CASSLGADRPTTDTQYF
CDR3nt: TGTGCCAGCAGCCTTGGGGCGGACAGGCCTACCACAGATACGCAGTATTTT

abundance: NA
d_gene: NA
j_gene: TRBJ1-4
v_gene: TRBV4-1
CDR3aa: CASSQGGLNRLFF
CDR3nt: TGCGCCAGCAGCCAAGGGGGGCTGAACAGACTGTTTTTT

abundance: NA
d_gene: TRBD1
j_gene: TRBJ1-2
v_gene: TRBV27
CDR3aa: CASSLQQGVGGYTF
CDR3nt: TGTGCCAGCAGTTTACAACAGGGGGTGGGAGGCTACACCTTC

abundance: medium-sized
d_gene: TRBD1
j_gene: TRBJ1-1
v_gene: TRBV5-3
CDR3aa: CARSKGALNTEAFF
CDR3nt: TGTGCCAGAAGCAAGGGGGCACTGAACACTGAAGCTTTCTTT

abundance: NA
d_gene: NA
j_gene: TRBJ2-2
v_gene: TRBV30
CDR3aa: CAWSRGNSDTGELFF
CDR3nt: TGTGCCTGGAGTAGGGGGAACTCGGACACCGGGGAGCTGTTTTTT

abundance: NA
d_gene: TRBD2
j_gene: TRBJ2-3
v_gene: TRBV24-1
CDR3aa: CATSDVPGGDTQYF
CDR3nt: TGTGCCACCAGTGATGTCCCGGGGGGAGATACGCAGTATTTT

abundance: NA
d_gene: NA
j_gene: TRBJ1-2
v_gene: TRBV30
CDR3aa: CAWKRGSANYGYTF
CDR3nt: TGTGCCTGGAAAAGGGGTTCAGCTAACTATGGCTACACCTTC

abundance: NA
d_gene: TRBD1
j_gene: TRBJ1-2
v_gene: TRBV5-1
CDR3aa: CASSLEGQSYGYTF
CDR3nt: TGCGCCAGCAGCTTGGAGGGACAGAGCTATGGCTACACCTTC

abundance: NA
d_gene: NA
j_gene: TRBJ1-6
v_gene: TRBV21-1
CDR3aa: CASSGAVNSPLHF
CDR3nt: TGTGCCAGCAGCGGGGCGGTTAATTCACCCCTCCACTTT

abundance: once
d_gene: NA
j_gene: TRBJ1-2
v_gene: TRBV18
CDR3aa: CASSLAPDASYTF
CDR3nt: TGTGCCAGCTCACTCGCGCCTGATGCCAGCTACACCTTC

abundance: NA
d_gene: NA
j_gene: TRBJ1-2
v_gene: TRBV19
CDR3aa: CASSIWRRSNYGYTF
CDR3nt: TGTGCCAGTAGTATTTGGCGGCGGTCTAACTATGGCTACACCTTC